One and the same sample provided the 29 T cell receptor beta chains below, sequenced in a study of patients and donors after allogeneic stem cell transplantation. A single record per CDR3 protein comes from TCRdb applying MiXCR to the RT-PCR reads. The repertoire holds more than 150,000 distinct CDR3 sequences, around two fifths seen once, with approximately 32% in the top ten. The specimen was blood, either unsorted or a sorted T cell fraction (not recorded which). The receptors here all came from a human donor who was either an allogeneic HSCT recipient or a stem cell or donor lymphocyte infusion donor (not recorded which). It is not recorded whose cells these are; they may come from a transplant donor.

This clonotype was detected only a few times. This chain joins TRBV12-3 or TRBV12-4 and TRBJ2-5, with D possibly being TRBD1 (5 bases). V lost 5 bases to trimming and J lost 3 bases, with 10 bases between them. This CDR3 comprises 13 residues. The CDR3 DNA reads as TGTGCCAGCAGTCCCCTAGGGGAAGAGACCCAGTACTTC. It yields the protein CASSPLGEETQYF.

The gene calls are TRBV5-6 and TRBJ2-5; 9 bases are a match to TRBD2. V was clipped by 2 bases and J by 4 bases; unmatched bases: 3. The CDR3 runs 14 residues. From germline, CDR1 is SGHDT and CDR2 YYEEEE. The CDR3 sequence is CASSFAGGPETQYF. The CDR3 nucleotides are TGTGCCAGCAGCTTCGCGGGAGGGCCAGAGACCCAGTACTTC.

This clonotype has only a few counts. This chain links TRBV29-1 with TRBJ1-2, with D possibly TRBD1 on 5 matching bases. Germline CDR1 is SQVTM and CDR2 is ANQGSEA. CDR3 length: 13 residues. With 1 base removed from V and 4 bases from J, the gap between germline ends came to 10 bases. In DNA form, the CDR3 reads TGCAGCGTTGAAGGAGGGGAAGGCTATGGCTACACCTTC. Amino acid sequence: CSVEGGEGYGYTF.

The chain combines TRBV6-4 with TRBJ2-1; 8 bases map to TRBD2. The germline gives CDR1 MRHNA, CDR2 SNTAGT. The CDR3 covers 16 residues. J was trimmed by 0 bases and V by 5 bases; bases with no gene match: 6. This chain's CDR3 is CASSTSGWSSYNEQFF. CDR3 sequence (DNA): TGTGCCAGCAGTACTAGCGGTTGGAGCTCCTACAATGAGCAGTTCTTC.

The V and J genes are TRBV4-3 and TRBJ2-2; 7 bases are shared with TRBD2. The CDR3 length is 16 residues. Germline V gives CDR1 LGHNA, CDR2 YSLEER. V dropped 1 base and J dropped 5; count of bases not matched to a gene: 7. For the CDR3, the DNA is TGCGCCAGCAGCCAAGGGGAGGGGCGGAGGACCGGGGAGCTGTTTTTT. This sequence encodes CASSQGEGRRTGELFF.

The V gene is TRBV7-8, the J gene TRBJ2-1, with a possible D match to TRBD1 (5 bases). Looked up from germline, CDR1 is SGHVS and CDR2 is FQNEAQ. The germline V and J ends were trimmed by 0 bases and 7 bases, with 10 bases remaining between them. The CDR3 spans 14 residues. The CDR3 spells CASSLAGQWNEQFF. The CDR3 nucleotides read TGTGCCAGCAGCTTAGCGGGGCAATGGAATGAGCAGTTCTTC. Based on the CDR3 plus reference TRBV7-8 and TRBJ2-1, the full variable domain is GAGVSQSPRYKVAKRGQDVALRCDPISGHVSLFWYQQALGQGPEFLTYFQNEAQLDKSGLPSDRFFAERPEGSVSTLKIQRTQQEDSAVYLCASSLAGQWNEQFFGPGTRLTVL.

CDR3 bases: TGTGCCAGCAGCCCGAATGGGGGAAACACTGAAGCTTTCTTT. Encoded protein: CASSPNGGNTEAFF. The V and J genes are TRBV5-6 and TRBJ1-1, with TRBD1 as a possible D gene (5 bases). Per the germline V gene, CDR1 is SGHDT and CDR2 is YYEEEE. The CDR3 spans 14 residues. V was pared by 4 bases and J by 2 bases, with 12 bases between.

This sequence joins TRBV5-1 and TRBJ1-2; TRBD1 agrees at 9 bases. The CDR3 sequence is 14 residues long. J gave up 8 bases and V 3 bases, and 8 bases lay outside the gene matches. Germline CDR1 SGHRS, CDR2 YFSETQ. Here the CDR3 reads CASSSWDRANGYTF. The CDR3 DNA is TGCGCCAGCAGCTCCTGGGACAGGGCGAACGGCTACACCTTC.

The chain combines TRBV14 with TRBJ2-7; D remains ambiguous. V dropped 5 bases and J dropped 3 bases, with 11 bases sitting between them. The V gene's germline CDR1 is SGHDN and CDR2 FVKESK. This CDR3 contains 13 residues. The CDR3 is CASSFGLFYEQYF. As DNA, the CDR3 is TGTGCCAGCAGCTTTGGGCTCTTCTACGAGCAGTACTTC.

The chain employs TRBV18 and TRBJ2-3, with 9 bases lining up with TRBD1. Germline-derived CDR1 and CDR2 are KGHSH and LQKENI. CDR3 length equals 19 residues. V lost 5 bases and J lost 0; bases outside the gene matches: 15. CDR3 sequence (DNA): TGTGCCAGCTCAACCCTGGCGGGACAGGGTTTTACTAGCACAGATACGCAGTATTTT. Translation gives CASSTLAGQGFTSTDTQYF.

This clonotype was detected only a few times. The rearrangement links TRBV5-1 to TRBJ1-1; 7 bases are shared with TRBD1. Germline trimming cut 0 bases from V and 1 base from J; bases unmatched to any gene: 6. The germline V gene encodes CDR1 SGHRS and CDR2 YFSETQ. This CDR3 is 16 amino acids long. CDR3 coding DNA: TGCGCCAGCAGCTTGGCCCCCCGGGACAGGAACACTGAAGCTTTCTTT. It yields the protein CASSLAPRDRNTEAFF.

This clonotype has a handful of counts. The CDR3, as DNA: TGTGCCACCAGCAGGGACATTGGGACCCAGTACTTC. Its protein product is CATSRDIGTQYF. The chain recombines TRBV15 with TRBJ2-5, with a possible D match to TRBD1 (5 bases). Trimming removed 3 bases at V and 7 bases at J, with 9 bases between. CDR1 and CDR2 (germline): LNHNV, YYDKDF (reference sequence). The CDR3 covers 12 residues.

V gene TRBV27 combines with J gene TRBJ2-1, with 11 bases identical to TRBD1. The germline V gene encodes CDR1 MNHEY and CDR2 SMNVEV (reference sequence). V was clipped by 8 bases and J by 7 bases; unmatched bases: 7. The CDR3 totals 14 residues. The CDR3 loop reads CASAPGQGVNEQFF. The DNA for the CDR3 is TGTGCCAGCGCACCGGGACAGGGGGTGAATGAGCAGTTCTTC.

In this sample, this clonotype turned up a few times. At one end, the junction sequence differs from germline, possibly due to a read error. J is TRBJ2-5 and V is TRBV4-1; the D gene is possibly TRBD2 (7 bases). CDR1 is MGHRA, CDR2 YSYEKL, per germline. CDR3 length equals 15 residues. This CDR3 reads CASRHGGGGKETQYF. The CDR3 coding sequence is TGCGCCAGCCGCCACGGGGGCGGGGGAAAAGAGACCCAGTACTTC.

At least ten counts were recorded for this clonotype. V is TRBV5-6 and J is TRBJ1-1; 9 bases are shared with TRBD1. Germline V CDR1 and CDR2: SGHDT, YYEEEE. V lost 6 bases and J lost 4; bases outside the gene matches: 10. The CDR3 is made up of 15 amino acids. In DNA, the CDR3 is TGTGCCAGCACCATGCCGGGACAGGGAGCCACTGAAGCTTTCTTT. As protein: CASTMPGQGATEAFF.

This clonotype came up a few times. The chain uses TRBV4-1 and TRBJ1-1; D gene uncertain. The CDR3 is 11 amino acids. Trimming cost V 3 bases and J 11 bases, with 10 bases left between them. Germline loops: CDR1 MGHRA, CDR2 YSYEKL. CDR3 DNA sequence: TGCGCCAGCAGCCAGGACCGCCGGGCTTTCTTT. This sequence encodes CASSQDRRAFF.

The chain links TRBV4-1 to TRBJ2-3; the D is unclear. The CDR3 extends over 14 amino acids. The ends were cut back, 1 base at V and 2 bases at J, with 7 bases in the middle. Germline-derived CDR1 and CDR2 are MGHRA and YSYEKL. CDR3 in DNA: TGCGCCAGCAGCCAAGTTGTGGACACAGATACGCAGTATTTT. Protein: CASSQVVDTDTQYF.

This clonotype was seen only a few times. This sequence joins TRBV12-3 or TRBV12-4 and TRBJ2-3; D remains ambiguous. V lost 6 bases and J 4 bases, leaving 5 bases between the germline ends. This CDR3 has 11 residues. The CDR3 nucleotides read TGTGCCAGCAGAGGATCAGATACGCAGTATTTT. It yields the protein CASRGSDTQYF.

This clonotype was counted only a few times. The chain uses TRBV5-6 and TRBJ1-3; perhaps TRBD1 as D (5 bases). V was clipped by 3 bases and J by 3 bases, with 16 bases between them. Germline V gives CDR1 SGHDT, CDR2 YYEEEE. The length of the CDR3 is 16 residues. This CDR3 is CASSSPEGRFGNTIYF. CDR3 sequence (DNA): TGTGCCAGCAGCTCCCCCGAGGGGCGTTTTGGAAACACCATATATTTT.

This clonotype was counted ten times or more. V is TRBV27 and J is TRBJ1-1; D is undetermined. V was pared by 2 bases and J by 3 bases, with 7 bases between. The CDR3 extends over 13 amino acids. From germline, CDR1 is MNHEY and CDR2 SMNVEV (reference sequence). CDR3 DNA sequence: TGTGCCAGCAGTTTAGATGGAGACACTGAAGCTTTCTTT. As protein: CASSLDGDTEAFF.

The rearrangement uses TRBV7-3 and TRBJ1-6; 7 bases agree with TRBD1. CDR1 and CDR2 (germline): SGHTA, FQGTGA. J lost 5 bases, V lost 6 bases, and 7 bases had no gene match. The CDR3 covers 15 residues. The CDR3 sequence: CASRPRDSHNSPLHF. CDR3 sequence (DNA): TGTGCCAGCAGGCCGCGGGACAGCCATAATTCACCCCTCCACTTT.

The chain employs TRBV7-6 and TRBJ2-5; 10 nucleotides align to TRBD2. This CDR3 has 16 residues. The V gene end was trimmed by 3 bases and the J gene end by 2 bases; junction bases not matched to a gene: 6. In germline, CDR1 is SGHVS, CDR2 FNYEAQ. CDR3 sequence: CASSFGLAEQQETQYF. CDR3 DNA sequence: TGTGCCAGCAGCTTTGGACTAGCGGAACAACAAGAGACCCAGTACTTC. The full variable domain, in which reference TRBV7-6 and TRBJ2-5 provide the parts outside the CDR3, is GAGVSQSPRYKVTKRGQDVALRCDPISGHVSLYWYRQALGQGPEFLTYFNYEAQQDKSGLPNDRFSAERPEGSISTLTIQRTEQRDSAMYRCASSFGLAEQQETQYFGPGTRLLVL.

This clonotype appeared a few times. CDR3 coding DNA: TGTGCCAGTAGACCTCGGGGGAACACTGAAGCTTTCTTT. Amino acid sequence: CASRPRGNTEAFF. This chain connects TRBV6-5 to TRBJ1-1; D is unresolved. V dropped 9 bases and J dropped 1 base, with 12 bases sitting between them. In germline, CDR1 is MNHEY, CDR2 SVGAGI. The CDR3 contains 13 residues.

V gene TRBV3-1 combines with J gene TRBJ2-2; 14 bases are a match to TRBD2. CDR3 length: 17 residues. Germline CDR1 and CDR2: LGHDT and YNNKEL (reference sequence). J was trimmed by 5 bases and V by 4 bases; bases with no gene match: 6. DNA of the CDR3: TGTGCCAGCAGCCCCGGACTAGCGGGAGGCATAACCGGGGAGCTGTTTTTT. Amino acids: CASSPGLAGGITGELFF. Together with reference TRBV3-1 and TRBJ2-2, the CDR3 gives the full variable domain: DTAVSQTPKYLVTQMGNDKSIKCEQNLGHDTMYWYKQDSKKFLKIMFSYNNKELIINETVPNRFSPKSPDKAHLNLHINSLELGDSAVYFCASSPGLAGGITGELFFGEGSRLTVL.

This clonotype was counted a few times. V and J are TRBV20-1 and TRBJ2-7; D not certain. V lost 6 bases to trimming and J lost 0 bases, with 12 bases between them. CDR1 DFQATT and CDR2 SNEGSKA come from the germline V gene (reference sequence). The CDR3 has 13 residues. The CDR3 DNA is TGCAGTGCCCGCGCACAGAGCTCCTACGAGCAGTACTTC. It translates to CSARAQSSYEQYF.

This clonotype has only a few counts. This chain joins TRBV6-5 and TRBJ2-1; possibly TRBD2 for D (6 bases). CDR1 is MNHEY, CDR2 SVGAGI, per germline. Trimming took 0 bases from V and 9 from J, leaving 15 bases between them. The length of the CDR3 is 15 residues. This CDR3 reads CASSYSEISGSEQFF. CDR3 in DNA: TGTGCCAGCAGTTACTCCGAGATTAGCGGAAGTGAGCAGTTCTTC.

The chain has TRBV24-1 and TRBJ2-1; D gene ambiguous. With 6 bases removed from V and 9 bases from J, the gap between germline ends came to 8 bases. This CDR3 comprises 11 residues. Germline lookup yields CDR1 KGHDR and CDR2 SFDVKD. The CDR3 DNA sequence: TGTGCCACCAGTCGCCAGGCTGAGCAGTTCTTC. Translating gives CATSRQAEQFF.

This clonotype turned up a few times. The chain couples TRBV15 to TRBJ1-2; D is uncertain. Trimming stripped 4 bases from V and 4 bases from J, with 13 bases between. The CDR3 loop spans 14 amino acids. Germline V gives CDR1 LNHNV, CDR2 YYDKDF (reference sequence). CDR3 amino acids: CATSMTHISYGYTF. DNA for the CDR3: TGTGCCACCAGCATGACCCATATCTCCTATGGCTACACCTTC.

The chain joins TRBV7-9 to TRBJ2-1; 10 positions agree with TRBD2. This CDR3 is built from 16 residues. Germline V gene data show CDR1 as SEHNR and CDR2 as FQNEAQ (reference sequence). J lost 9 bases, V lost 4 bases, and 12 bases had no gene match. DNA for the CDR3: TGTGCCAGCAGCTCCCGACTAGCGGGTAAAATTGCTGAGCAGTTCTTC. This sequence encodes CASSSRLAGKIAEQFF.